Presented here are 26 T cell receptor beta chains from one specimen sequenced in a study of CD8 T cells in ankylosing spondylitis. TCRdb processed the 5' RACE reads anew with MiXCR; each CDR3 protein has one entry. Among 250,000 to 300,000 distinct CDR3 sequences, under 20% were seen once, and the ten largest hold about a third. Sequenced: blood, either unsorted or a sorted T cell fraction (not recorded which). These receptors came from a male donor with ankylosing spondylitis or in good health (not recorded which).

The table lists this clonotype with many counts. The V call is TRBV4-3, the J call TRBJ2-1, with 11 bases matching TRBD2. The trim removed 1 base at V and 5 bases at J, leaving 10 bases unmatched. Germline values: CDR1 LGHNA, CDR2 YSLEER. The CDR3 totals 18 residues. CDR3 residues: CASSQVWVAGGADNEQFF. CDR3 DNA sequence: TGCGCCAGCAGCCAAGTTTGGGTAGCGGGAGGGGCGGACAATGAGCAGTTCTTC.

The chain combines TRBV5-1 with TRBJ2-7; the D gene is possibly TRBD2 (5 bases). V was trimmed by 1 base and J by 3 bases, leaving 14 bases between them. The CDR3 sequence is 15 residues long. Germline loops: CDR1 SGHRS, CDR2 YFSETQ. The CDR3 sequence is CASSLFSGEFYEQYF. DNA of the CDR3: TGCGCCAGCAGCTTGTTCAGCGGAGAATTCTACGAGCAGTACTTC.

This clonotype has more than one count but fewer than ten. This sequence joins TRBV24-1 and TRBJ2-1; 12 bases match TRBD2. The germline CDR1 and CDR2 sequences are KGHDR and SFDVKD. V lost 6 bases, J lost 9 bases, and 8 bases stayed unmatched. The CDR3 sequence is 15 residues long. The CDR3 DNA follows: TGTGCCACCAGTCCCCCTAGCGGGAGGGCCCGTGAGCAGTTCTTC. Protein sequence: CATSPPSGRAREQFF.

The rearrangement joins TRBV28 to TRBJ1-1; D is uncertain. CDR1 and CDR2 (germline): MDHEN, SYDVKM. The length of the CDR3 is 14 residues. V lost 3 bases and J lost 5, with 13 bases in between. The CDR3 DNA follows: TGTGCCAGCAGTTTCGACATACGGGATACTGAAGCTTTCTTT. This gives the protein CASSFDIRDTEAFF.

In this sample, this clonotype turned up a few times. This sequence joins TRBV29-1 and TRBJ2-3; D gene uncertain. This CDR3 has 12 residues. Germline V gene data show CDR1 as SQVTM and CDR2 as ANQGSEA. Trimming shortened V by 3 bases and J by 0 bases, and 4 bases separated the two germline ends. CDR3 loop: CSVDGSTDTQYF. The CDR3 bases are TGCAGCGTTGACGGGAGCACAGATACGCAGTATTTT.

In its sample, this clonotype was seen a few times. The chain joins TRBV12-3 or TRBV12-4 to TRBJ2-7; 9 positions agree with TRBD1. The V segment lost 2 bases and the J segment 2 bases; nucleotides outside the gene matches: 10. The CDR3 totals 17 residues. CDR3 sequence (DNA): TGTGCCAGCAGTTTATCACCAAACAGGGGGCCCCCCTACGAGCAGTACTTC. It specifies CASSLSPNRGPPYEQYF.

This CDR3 is CASSLGGNAFF. DNA for the CDR3: TGTGCCAGCAGTTTAGGGGGGAACGCTTTCTTT. The chain employs TRBV12-3 or TRBV12-4 and TRBJ1-1, with D perhaps TRBD1 (5 bases). Between the trimmed V and J ends, which lost 1 base and 11 bases, there was a span of 8 bases. The CDR3 is 11 residues long.

Only a few counts were recorded for this clonotype. The V and J genes are TRBV4-2 and TRBJ2-5, with 7 bases aligning to TRBD1. This CDR3 has 19 residues. The germline gives CDR1 LGHNA, CDR2 YNFKEQ. Trimming at V came to 3 bases and at J to 1 base, leaving 17 bases not matched to a gene. CDR3 in amino acids: CASSHDQRRDSPLQETQYF. The CDR3 DNA reads TGTGCCAGCAGCCACGATCAACGAAGGGACAGCCCCCTCCAAGAGACCCAGTACTTC.

The chain carries TRBV3-1 and TRBJ2-1; D is possibly TRBD2 (7 bases). The CDR3 sequence is 13 residues long. V lost 6 bases, J lost 7 bases, and 13 bases lay in between. From germline, CDR1 is LGHDT and CDR2 YNNKEL (reference sequence). Here the CDR3 reads CASRLGGGNEQFF. As DNA, the CDR3 is TGTGCCAGCAGACTGGGAGGGGGTAATGAGCAGTTCTTC.

The V gene is TRBV12-5, the J gene TRBJ2-3; 12 positions agree with TRBD1. Germline V CDR1 and CDR2: LGHNT, FRNRAP. The V and J ends lost 6 bases and 3 bases, in that order; junction bases with no gene match: 7. CDR3 size: 16 residues. The CDR3 DNA is TGTGCTAGTGGATCCGGGACAGGGGGCTCTACAGATACGCAGTATTTT. Protein: CASGSGTGGSTDTQYF.

The chain employs TRBV2 and TRBJ2-1; D is perhaps TRBD1 or TRBD2 (5 bases each). The germline V gene has CDR1 SNHLY and CDR2 FYNNEI. The V end was cut by 7 bases, the J end by 7 bases, with 11 bases between. This CDR3 contains 12 residues. The CDR3, as DNA: TGTGCCAGCACCGAGGGGTTAAATGAGCAGTTCTTC. Its translation is CASTEGLNEQFF.

The chain joins TRBV5-1 to TRBJ2-7, with 7 bases lining up with TRBD1. The CDR3 is made up of 18 amino acids. Losses at the gene ends were 2 bases for V and 4 bases for J; bases not matched to a gene: 18. Germline CDR1 is SGHRS and CDR2 is YFSETQ. In DNA form, the CDR3 reads TGCGCCAGCAGCTTAGGACAGGTTAGCCGGAGAAAGCCTTACGAGCAGTACTTC. Translated: CASSLGQVSRRKPYEQYF. Looking up the rest from reference TRBV5-1 and TRBJ2-7 gives the full variable domain: KAGVTQTPRYLIKTRGQQVTLSCSPISGHRSVSWYQQTPGQGLQFLFEYFSETQRNKGNFPGRFSGRQFSNSRSEMNVSTLELGDSALYLCASSLGQVSRRKPYEQYFGPGTRLTVT.

The chain couples TRBV6-5 to TRBJ2-7, with TRBD2 matching over 8 bases. The CDR3 is made up of 18 amino acids. V lost 2 bases and J lost 0; bases outside the gene matches: 12. Germline V gives CDR1 MNHEY, CDR2 SVGAGI. The CDR3 reads CASSYQILAEGTSYEQYF. The CDR3 DNA sequence: TGTGCCAGCAGTTACCAAATACTAGCGGAGGGAACCTCCTACGAGCAGTACTTC.

This clonotype occurred a few times. The chain carries TRBV29-1 and TRBJ2-2, with 9 positions matching TRBD2. The CDR3 is 14 residues long. J lost 5 bases, V lost 2 bases, and 3 bases had no gene match. Germline CDR1 and CDR2: SQVTM and ANQGSEA. In DNA, the CDR3 is TGCAGCGTTGAACGGCTAGCGGGAACCGGGGAGCTGTTTTTT. This gives the protein CSVERLAGTGELFF.

A few counts support this clonotype. The chain carries TRBV29-1 and TRBJ2-1; 10 bases map to TRBD2. The CDR3 sequence is 16 residues long. CDR1 is SQVTM and CDR2 is ANQGSEA in the germline V gene. With 1 base clipped from V and 1 base from J, the junction kept 4 bases outside the gene matches. CDR3 coding DNA: TGCAGCGTTGAAGTCCTTAGCGGGAGGTCCTACAATGAGCAGTTCTTC. Its translation is CSVEVLSGRSYNEQFF.

Turning to this clonotype: The junction and the germline gene differ at one end; a read error may be behind it. The V call is TRBV20-1, the J call TRBJ2-3; D is undetermined. CDR3 length equals 15 residues. Germline V lookup: CDR1 DFQATT, CDR2 SNEGSKA (reference sequence). The CDR3 DNA is TGCAGTGCTAGAGATCGTTACCAAGCCGCAGATACGCGGTATTTT. Translating it yields CSARDRYQAADTRYF.

The V and J genes are TRBV11-2 and TRBJ2-3; TRBD2 matches 8 bases. V gave up 5 bases and J gave up 0 bases; unmatched junction bases: 16. CDR3 length: 19 residues. Looked up from germline, CDR1 is SGHAT and CDR2 is FQNNGV. CDR3 loop: CASSPGEGSGAPSTDTQYF. The CDR3 DNA follows: TGTGCCAGCAGCCCGGGGGAAGGTAGCGGGGCTCCTAGCACAGATACGCAGTATTTT.

This clonotype was recorded at least ten times. The rearrangement joins TRBV6-2 or TRBV6-3 to TRBJ2-1, with a weak D call TRBD2 (5 bases). Trimming took 6 bases from V and 1 from J, leaving 13 bases between them. The CDR3 extends over 15 amino acids. Germline V gives CDR1 MNHEY, CDR2 SVGEGT. CDR3 bases: TGTGCCAGCAGCGCCCTTGGAGGATCCTACAATGAGCAGTTCTTC. This translates into CASSALGGSYNEQFF.

The chain carries TRBV4-1 and TRBJ2-7; possible D gene TRBD1, 5 bases. In germline, CDR1 is MGHRA, CDR2 YSYEKL. CDR3 length: 15 amino acids. V was pared by 0 bases and J by 2 bases, with 11 bases between. The CDR3 DNA is TGCGCCAGCAGCCAAGATTCGGACATAACCTACGAGCAGTACTTC. Encoded protein: CASSQDSDITYEQYF.

This clonotype occurred many times. V is TRBV7-9 and J is TRBJ2-1, with a weak D call TRBD2 (8 bases). The V end was cut by 6 bases, the J end by 7 bases, with 22 bases between. Germline V CDR1 and CDR2: SEHNR, FQNEAQ (reference sequence). The CDR3 runs to 16 residues. CDR3 bases: TGTGCCAGCAGTACAGGGGCGGGAGGCTACACGAATGAGCAGTTCTTC. The encoded protein is CASSTGAGGYTNEQFF.

This clonotype came up a few times. The chain joins TRBV4-3 to TRBJ2-5; 8 bases are shared with TRBD2. The germline V gene has CDR1 LGHNA and CDR2 YSLEER. V lost 0 bases to trimming and J lost 3 bases; unmatched junction nucleotides: 12. The CDR3 contains 18 residues. CDR3 protein: CASSQDLTASGPEETQYF. The CDR3 DNA reads TGCGCCAGCAGCCAAGATCTTACGGCTAGCGGGCCAGAAGAGACCCAGTACTTC.

V and J are TRBV9 and TRBJ2-2, with TRBD1 identical over 9 bases. The CDR3 runs 15 residues. V lost 4 bases, J lost 4 bases, and 5 bases stayed unmatched. CDR1 is SGDLS, CDR2 YYNGEE, per germline. The chain's CDR3 is CASSRTGASTGELFF. CDR3 in DNA: TGTGCCAGCAGCCGGACAGGGGCGAGCACCGGGGAGCTGTTTTTT. The full variable domain, with the rest looked up from reference TRBV9 and TRBJ2-2, is DSGVTQTPKHLITATGQRVTLRCSPRSGDLSVYWYQQSLDQGLQFLIQYYNGEERAKGNILERFSAQQFPDLHSELNLSSLELGDSALYFCASSRTGASTGELFFGEGSRLTVL.

This clonotype was seen a few times. This chain uses TRBV5-1 with TRBJ1-5; 8 nucleotides align to TRBD1. The CDR3 consists of 15 residues. Unmatched junction bases numbered 4, after V lost 2 bases and J lost 3 bases. CDR1 and CDR2 from the germline V gene are SGHRS and YFSETQ. Here the CDR3 reads CASSFQGALNQPQHF. The CDR3 region has the DNA TGCGCCAGCAGCTTTCAGGGGGCCCTCAATCAGCCCCAGCATTTT.

This clonotype was counted between two and nine times. The V call is TRBV5-1, the J call TRBJ2-2; D unclear. This CDR3 comprises 13 residues. The V gene's germline CDR1 is SGHRS and CDR2 YFSETQ. V was trimmed by 5 bases and J by 5 bases, leaving 10 bases between them. The CDR3 bases are TGCGCCAGCAGTCCCCAATTAACCGGGGAGCTGTTTTTT. Protein product: CASSPQLTGELFF. Supplemented by reference TRBV5-1 and TRBJ2-2, the full variable domain reads KAGVTQTPRYLIKTRGQQVTLSCSPISGHRSVSWYQQTPGQGLQFLFEYFSETQRNKGNFPGRFSGRQFSNSRSEMNVSTLELGDSALYLCASSPQLTGELFFGEGSRLTVL.

This chain joins TRBV12-3 or TRBV12-4 and TRBJ1-1, with D uncertain. V was pared by 1 base and J by 0 bases, with 6 bases between. The CDR3 consists of 14 residues. The CDR3 DNA is TGTGCCAGCAGTTTAGAACGGATGAACACTGAAGCTTTCTTT. Protein product: CASSLERMNTEAFF.

In nucleotides, the CDR3 is TGTGCCAGCAGCTCTGGACAGGGCTACTACGAGCAGTACTTC. Translation gives CASSSGQGYYEQYF. The gene calls are TRBV7-2 and TRBJ2-7, with 8 bases identical to TRBD1. The CDR3 contains 14 residues. Germline CDR1 SGHTA, CDR2 FQGNSA. Trimming cost V 4 bases and J 3 bases; bases outside gene matches: 5.